This paragraph covers one TCR beta chain sequence. This sample stems from a study of cytomegalovirus exposure and HLA in healthy donors. The CDR3 extends over 12 amino acids. Per germline, CDR1 SGHTA and CDR2 FQGNSA. V lost 5 bases and J lost 7, with 10 bases in between. The PCR made use of 60 Vbeta and 13 Jbeta primers. Sequenced by immunoSEQ multiplex PCR; TCRdb stores in-frame clones only, minus some. The sample shows approximately 150,000 clones, over 80% of them seen only once. Sequencing was performed on PBMCs. The clonotype comes from a male donor in good health and CMV-seronegative. The gene calls are TRBV7-2 and TRBJ2-3; D perhaps matches TRBD1 (5 bases). CDR3 amino acids: CASSPDTYTQYF. DNA for the CDR3: TGTGCCAGCAGCCCGGACACCTATACGCAGTATTTT.